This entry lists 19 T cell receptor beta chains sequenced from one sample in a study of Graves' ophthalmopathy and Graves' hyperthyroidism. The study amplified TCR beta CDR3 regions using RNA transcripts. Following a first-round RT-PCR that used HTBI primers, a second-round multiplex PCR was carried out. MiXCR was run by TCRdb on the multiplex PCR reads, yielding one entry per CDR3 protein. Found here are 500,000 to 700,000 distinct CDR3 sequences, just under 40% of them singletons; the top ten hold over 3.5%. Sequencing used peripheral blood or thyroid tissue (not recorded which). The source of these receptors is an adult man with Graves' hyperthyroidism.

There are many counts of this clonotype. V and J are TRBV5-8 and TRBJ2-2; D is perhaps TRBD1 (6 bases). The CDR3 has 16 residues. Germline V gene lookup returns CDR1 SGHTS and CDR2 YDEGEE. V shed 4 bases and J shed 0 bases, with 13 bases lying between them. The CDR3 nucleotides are TGTGCCAGCAGCCCAACGACAGGCGCGAACACCGGGGAGCTGTTTTTT. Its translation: CASSPTTGANTGELFF.

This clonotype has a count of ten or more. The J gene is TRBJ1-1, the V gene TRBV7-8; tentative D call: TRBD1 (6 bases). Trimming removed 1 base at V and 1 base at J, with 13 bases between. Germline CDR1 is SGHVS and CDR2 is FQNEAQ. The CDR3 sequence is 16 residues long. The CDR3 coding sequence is TGTGCCAGCAGCTTAGGGGGGCAGTTGGCGAACACTGAAGCTTTCTTT. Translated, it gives CASSLGGQLANTEAFF.

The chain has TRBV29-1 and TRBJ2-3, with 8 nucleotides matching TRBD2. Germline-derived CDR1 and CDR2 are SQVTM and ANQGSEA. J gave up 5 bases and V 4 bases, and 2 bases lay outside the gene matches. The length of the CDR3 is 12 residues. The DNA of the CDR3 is TGCAGCGTTGCGGGAGGGGTAGATACGCAGTATTTT. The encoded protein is CSVAGGVDTQYF.

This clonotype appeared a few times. The CDR3 reads CASSQGKNNQETQYF. The CDR3 DNA reads as TGTGCCAGCAGCCAAGGCAAAAACAACCAAGAGACCCAGTACTTC. This chain joins TRBV3-1 and TRBJ2-5; D remains ambiguous. The germline gives CDR1 LGHDT, CDR2 YNNKEL (reference sequence). The germline V and J ends were trimmed by 1 base and 0 bases, with 9 bases remaining between them. This CDR3 is 15 amino acids long.

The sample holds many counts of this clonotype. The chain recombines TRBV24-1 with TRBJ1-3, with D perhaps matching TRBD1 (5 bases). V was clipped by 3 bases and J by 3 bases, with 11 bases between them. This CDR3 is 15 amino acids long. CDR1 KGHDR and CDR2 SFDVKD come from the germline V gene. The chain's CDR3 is CATSDPWDLGNTIYF. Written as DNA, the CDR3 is TGTGCCACCAGTGATCCTTGGGACCTTGGAAACACCATATATTTT.

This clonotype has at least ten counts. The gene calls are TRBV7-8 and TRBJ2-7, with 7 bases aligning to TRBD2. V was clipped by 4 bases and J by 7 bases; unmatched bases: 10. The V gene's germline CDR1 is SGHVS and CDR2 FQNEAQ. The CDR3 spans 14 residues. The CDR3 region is CASSSTRLAREQYF. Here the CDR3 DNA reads TGTGCCAGCAGCTCTACTCGACTAGCAAGGGAGCAGTACTTC. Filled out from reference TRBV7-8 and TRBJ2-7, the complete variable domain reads GAGVSQSPRYKVAKRGQDVALRCDPISGHVSLFWYQQALGQGPEFLTYFQNEAQLDKSGLPSDRFFAERPEGSVSTLKIQRTQQEDSAVYLCASSSTRLAREQYFGPGTRLTVT.

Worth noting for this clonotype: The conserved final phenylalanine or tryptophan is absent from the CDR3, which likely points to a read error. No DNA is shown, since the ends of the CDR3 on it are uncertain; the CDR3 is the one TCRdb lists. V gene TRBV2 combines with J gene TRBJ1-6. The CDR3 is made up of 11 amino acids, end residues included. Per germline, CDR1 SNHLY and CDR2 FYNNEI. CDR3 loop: CASNGRIPRLS.

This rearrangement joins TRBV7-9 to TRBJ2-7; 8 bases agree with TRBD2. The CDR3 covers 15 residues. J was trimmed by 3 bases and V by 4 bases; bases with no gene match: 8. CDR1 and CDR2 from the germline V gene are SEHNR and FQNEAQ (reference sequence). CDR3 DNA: TGTGCCAGCAGCTCTCAAGCGGGAGTGCGCTACGAGCAGTACTTC. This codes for CASSSQAGVRYEQYF.

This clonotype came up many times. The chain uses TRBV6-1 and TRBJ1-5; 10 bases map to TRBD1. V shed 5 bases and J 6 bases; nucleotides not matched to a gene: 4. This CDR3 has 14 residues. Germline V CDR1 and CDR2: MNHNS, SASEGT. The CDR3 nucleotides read TGTGCCAGCAGTTGGACAGGGGGGCTTCAGCCCCAGCATTTT. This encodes CASSWTGGLQPQHF.

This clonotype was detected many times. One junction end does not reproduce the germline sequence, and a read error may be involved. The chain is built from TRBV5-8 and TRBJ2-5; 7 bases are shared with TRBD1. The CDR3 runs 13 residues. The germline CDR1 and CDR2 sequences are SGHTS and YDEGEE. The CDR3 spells CASSLGPGEGANF. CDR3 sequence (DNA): TGTGCCAGCAGCTTGGGGCCCGGTGAGGGGGCGAACTTC.

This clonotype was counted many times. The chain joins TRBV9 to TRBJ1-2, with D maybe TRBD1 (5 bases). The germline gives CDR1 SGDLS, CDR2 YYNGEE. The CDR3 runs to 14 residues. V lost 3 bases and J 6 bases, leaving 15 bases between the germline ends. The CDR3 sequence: CASSEGGEGDGYTF. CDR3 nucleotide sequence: TGTGCCAGCAGCGAGGGAGGGGAAGGAGATGGCTACACCTTC.

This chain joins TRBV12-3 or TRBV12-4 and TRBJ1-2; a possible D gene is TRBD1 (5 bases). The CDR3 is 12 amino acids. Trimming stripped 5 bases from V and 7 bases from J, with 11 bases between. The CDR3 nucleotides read TGTGCCAGCAGTCCTCAGGGTACTGGCTACACCTTC. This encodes CASSPQGTGYTF.

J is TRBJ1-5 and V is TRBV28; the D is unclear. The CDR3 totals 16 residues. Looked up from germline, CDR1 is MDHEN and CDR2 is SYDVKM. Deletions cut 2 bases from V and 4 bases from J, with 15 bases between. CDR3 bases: TGTGCCAGCAGTTTAGATCGGTTGGGCGCGAATCAGCCCCAGCATTTT. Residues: CASSLDRLGANQPQHF. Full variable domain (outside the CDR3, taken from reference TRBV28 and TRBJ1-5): DVKVTQSSRYLVKRTGEKVFLECVQDMDHENMFWYRQDPGLGLRLIYFSYDVKMKEKGDIPEGYSVSREKKERFSLILESASTNQTSMYLCASSLDRLGANQPQHFGDGTRLSIL.

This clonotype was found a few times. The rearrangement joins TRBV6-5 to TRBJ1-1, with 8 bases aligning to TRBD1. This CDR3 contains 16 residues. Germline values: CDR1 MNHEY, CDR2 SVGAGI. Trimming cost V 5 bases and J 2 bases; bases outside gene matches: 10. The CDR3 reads CASSEAYRGVNTEAFF. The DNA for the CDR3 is TGTGCCAGCAGTGAAGCGTACAGGGGGGTTAACACTGAAGCTTTCTTT.

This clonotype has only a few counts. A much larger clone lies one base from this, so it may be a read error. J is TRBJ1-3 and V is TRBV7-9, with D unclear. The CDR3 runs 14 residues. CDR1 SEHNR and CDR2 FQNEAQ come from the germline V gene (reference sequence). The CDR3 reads CASSLAISGNTVYF. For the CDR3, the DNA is TGTGCCAGCAGCTTAGCGATTTCTGGAAACACCGTATATTTT.

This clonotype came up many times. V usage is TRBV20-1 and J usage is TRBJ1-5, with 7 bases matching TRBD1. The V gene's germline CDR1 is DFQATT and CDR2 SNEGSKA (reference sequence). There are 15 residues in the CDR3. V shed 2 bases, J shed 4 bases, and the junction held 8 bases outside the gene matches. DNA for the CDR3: TGCAGTGCTAGAAAGGCAGGGGGATGGAATCAGCCCCAGCATTTT. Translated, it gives CSARKAGGWNQPQHF.

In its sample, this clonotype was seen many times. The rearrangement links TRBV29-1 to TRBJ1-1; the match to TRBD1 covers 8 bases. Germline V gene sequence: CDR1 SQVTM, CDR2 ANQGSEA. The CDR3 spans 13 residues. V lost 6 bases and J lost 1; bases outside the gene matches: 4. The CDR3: CSVTGEGNTEAFF. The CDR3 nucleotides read TGCAGCGTGACAGGGGAAGGGAACACTGAAGCTTTCTTT.

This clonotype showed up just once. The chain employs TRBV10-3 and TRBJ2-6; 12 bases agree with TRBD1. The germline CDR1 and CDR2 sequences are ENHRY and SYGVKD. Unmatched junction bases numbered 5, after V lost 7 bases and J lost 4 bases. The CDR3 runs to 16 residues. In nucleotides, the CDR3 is TGTGCCATCACCGGGGACAGGGGGCACGGGGCCAACGTCCTGACTTTC. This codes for CAITGDRGHGANVLTF.

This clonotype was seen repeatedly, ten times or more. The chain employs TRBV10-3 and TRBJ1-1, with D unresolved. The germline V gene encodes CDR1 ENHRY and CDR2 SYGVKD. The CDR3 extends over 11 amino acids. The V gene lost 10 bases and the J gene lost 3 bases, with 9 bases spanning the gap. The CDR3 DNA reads TGTGCCACCCGGCGGGACACTGAAGCTTTCTTT. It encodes CATRRDTEAFF.